This T cell receptor (beta chain) was recovered during a study of blood T cell repertoires in COVID-19 (dated by TCRdb to about 2020). As for the study more broadly: Samples covering the acute and convalescent phases of COVID-19 were provided by collaborators in the United States, Italy and Spain. Deeply sampled blood TCRbeta repertoires from subjects exposed to, actively infected with, or recovered from COVID-19 were included in the dataset. HLA class I and class II types, where available, came from metadata supplied by the sample provider rather than from assay-based typing. The sample metadata nearly always contained a de-identified subject ID, COVID-19 status, age in years and sex. The material from the prospective study consisted of cDNA or gDNA derived from T cells, B-cell-depleted T cells, or PBMCs. The samples were drawn from the first 160 participants of the ongoing ImmuneRACE study and from under 1,500 subjects provided by 6 global collaborators. The repertoires were released in a freely available public database intended as a resource for research on the immune response to SARS-CoV-2. Findings and caveats that apply to the study as a whole: Clinical and demographic metadata were provided uncurated, with the amount varying by source and participant.

The CDR3 measures 17 amino acids from cysteine to phenylalanine. The retained sequence is limited to the CDR3, 51 bases, with the frame set at the first base. The germline V gene specifies SGHRS as CDR1 and YFSETQ as CDR2. Germline trimming: 4 bases from V, 3 bases from J; junction bases outside gene matches: 8. TCRbeta CDR3 regions were amplified from genomic DNA using the immunoSEQ Assay, a bias-controlled multiplex PCR. The paper's data handling went like this. The number of nucleated cells in each sample was estimated by amplification of reference gene primers within the assay. Sequence reads were collapsed and filtered to measure the absolute abundance of every unique TCRbeta CDR3 rearrangement. For each sample, productive Simpson clonality was calculated as the square root of Simpson's diversity index across productive rearrangements. The table comes from immuneACCESS by way of TCRdb, which keeps in-frame sequences with V and J called. Part of the clones is missing from these tables; in studies checked, under half for an unresolved V gene and the rest for unknown reasons. The V and J calls and the clone size are those of that table, but D and trimming were determined from the DNA. The sample data list around 250,000 clones, and 70% to 90% of these were observed just once. The ten largest clones add up to about 1.5% of the sample.

A note on this clone: Its antigen is currently not known. The record has no base qualities; no much larger clone is one base away.

In the prospective study, participants were 18 to 89 years old, resided in 24 geographic areas of the United States, and were enrolled through a virtual design. To assign participants to cohorts, the prospective study relied on clinical history that participants themselves reported in a screening survey and a study questionnaire. Recovered participants in ImmuneRACE Cohort 3 were defined by two consecutive negative NP/OP PCR tests, clearance by a healthcare professional, or resolution of symptoms. In the prospective study, whole blood, serum and a nasopharyngeal or oropharyngeal swab were collected from each participant by mobile phlebotomists. Prospective study participants could optionally give additional blood draws and questionnaires over a roughly 2-month period. Blood samples from the prospective study were shipped frozen or at room temperature prior to DNA extraction.

The clonotype originates from a woman aged 45-65 years who had recovered from COVID-19. The specimen was PBMCs or T cells enriched from blood (not recorded which). Recombination connected TRBV5-1 to TRBJ2-3, with 13 bases matching TRBD2. CDR3 sequence: CASSAGLAGVRTDTQYF. The DNA is TGCGCCAGCAGCGCTGGACTAGCGGGAGTTCGAACAGATACGCAGTATTTT.